The present T cell receptor (beta chain) was sequenced within a study of blood T cell repertoires in COVID-19. Germline values: CDR1 LGHNA, CDR2 YSLEER. The CDR3 totals 16 residues. Losses at the gene ends were 4 bases for V and 7 bases for J; bases not matched to a gene: 9. Using immunoSEQ multiplex PCR, the repertoire was profiled, and TCRdb retains in-frame clones only, with some absent. The table lists fewer than 250,000 clones, more than 80% of them singletons. Sequencing was carried out using peripheral blood. This clonotype was obtained from a woman aged 80 or over with acute or convalescent COVID-19. V is TRBV4-3 and J is TRBJ2-1, with 11 bases that match TRBD1. The CDR3: CASSRVPGQGGNEQFF. The CDR3, as DNA: TGCGCCAGCAGCCGCGTCCCGGGACAGGGGGGGAATGAGCAGTTCTTC.